This T cell receptor (beta chain) derives from a study of CD8 T cells in ankylosing spondylitis. Germline V CDR1 and CDR2: SGHTA, FQGNSA. The CDR3 extends over 15 amino acids. The junction had 4 bases not matched to a gene; V was cut back by 3 bases and J by 2 bases. General study results and limits: Some of the motif variants had earlier been found in reactive arthritis patients' fluid and blood. As for the disease-linked clones, they showed a CD8+ phenotype and occurred at relatively low frequencies in peripheral blood. There was a TCR beta motif, made of fewer than 10 highly homologous variants, that appeared characteristic of ankylosing spondylitis blood. Clones tied to disease were said to be significantly enriched in matched ankylosing spondylitis synovial fluid.

This clonotype has a handful of counts. Its antigen is still unknown. MiXCR, run by TCRdb on the 5' RACE reads, gives a single entry per CDR3 protein. The sample lists roughly 250,000 distinct CDR3 sequences, around 9.1% occurring once. V gene TRBV7-2 combines with J gene TRBJ2-7; TRBD2 matches at 10 bases. This receptor was obtained from a male donor with ankylosing spondylitis or in good health (not recorded which). The material sequenced was blood, either unsorted or a sorted T cell fraction (not recorded which). This chain's CDR3 is CASSLSSGGAYEQYF. In DNA form, the CDR3 reads TGTGCCAGCAGCTTGTCTAGCGGGGGCGCCTACGAGCAGTACTTC.